These 18 T cell receptor beta chains came from one sample sequenced in a study of blood T cell repertoires in COVID-19. Here immunoSEQ multiplex PCR was the method, and the copy in TCRdb shows in-frame clones only, minus some. Of 23,000 or so clones detected, around 89% appear once; the ten largest clones hold under 20%. The material sequenced was peripheral blood. The receptors come from a man between 65 and 85 years old with active COVID-19.

The J gene is TRBJ2-3, the V gene TRBV30, with 8 bases that match TRBD2. This CDR3 region has 15 residues. Unmatched junction bases numbered 16, after V lost 2 bases and J lost 12 bases. Germline-derived CDR1 and CDR2 are GTSNPN and SVGIG (reference sequence). Here the CDR3 reads CAWSPNYSGGGTQYF. In nucleotides, the CDR3 is TGTGCCTGGAGTCCCAACTACTCCGGGGGGGGGACTCAGTATTTT. Variable domain in full (rest from reference TRBV30 and TRBJ2-3): SQTIHQWPATLVQPVGSPLSLECTVEGTSNPNLYWYRQAAGRGLQLLFYSVGIGQISSEVPQNLSASRPQDRQFILSSKKLLLSDSGFYLCAWSPNYSGGGTQYFGPGTRLTVL.

The chain employs TRBV19 and TRBJ2-2, with 8 bases that match TRBD2. The CDR3 has 16 amino acids. The germline CDR1 and CDR2 sequences are LNHDA and SQIVND (reference sequence). With 7 bases clipped from V and 5 bases from J, the junction kept 12 bases outside the gene matches. The DNA of the CDR3 is TGTGCCAGTAATAAGCGTGGAGCTAGCGGGACCGGGGAGCTGTTTTTT. Encoded protein: CASNKRGASGTGELFF.

This clone was picked up one time. This chain uses TRBV10-3 with TRBJ1-1; D might be TRBD1 (5 bases). The V gene lost 8 bases and the J gene lost 0 bases, with 13 bases spanning the gap. The V gene's germline CDR1 is ENHRY and CDR2 SYGVKD. This CDR3 is built from 14 residues. As DNA, the CDR3 is TGTGCCATCGGACGCGGGACGGTGAACACTGAAGCTTTCTTT. Translation: CAIGRGTVNTEAFF.

The chain combines TRBV2 with TRBJ1-3; a weak D match, TRBD1 (6 bases). CDR3 length: 15 residues. Germline V lookup: CDR1 SNHLY, CDR2 FYNNEI. Trimming pared 5 bases from V and 1 base from J, leaving 12 bases between. CDR3 in amino acids: CASSPSRGSGNTIYF. The CDR3 bases are TGTGCCAGCAGTCCCTCGAGGGGGTCTGGAAACACCATATATTTT.

This chain uses TRBV25-1 with TRBJ2-7; D is perhaps TRBD2 (6 bases). Trimming pared 5 bases from V and 7 bases from J, leaving 9 bases between. The CDR3 sequence is 11 residues long. Germline V gene lookup returns CDR1 MGHDK and CDR2 SYGVNS. The CDR3 DNA reads TGTGCCAGCAGTCGGGGGTATGAGCAGTACTTC. Protein: CASSRGYEQYF.

The chain combines TRBV3-1 (or the pseudogene TRBV3-2) with TRBJ2-3; 7 bases map to TRBD1. The V segment lost 5 bases and the J segment 1 base; nucleotides outside the gene matches: 6. This CDR3 spans 15 amino acids. Germline V lookup: CDR1 LGHDT, CDR2 YNNKEL (reference sequence). The CDR3 DNA sequence: TGTGCCAGCAGCTACGGACAGGATGGCACAGATACGCAGTATTTT. Its translation: CASSYGQDGTDTQYF.

The chain uses TRBV10-3 and TRBJ1-1; TRBD1 agrees at 9 bases. Trimming at V came to 3 bases and at J to 4 bases, leaving 12 bases not matched to a gene. CDR1 is ENHRY and CDR2 is SYGVKD in the germline V gene. This CDR3 is 17 amino acids long. CDR3 DNA sequence: TGTGCCATCAGTGACGGAGCGGGACAGGGTCGTTCCACTGAAGCTTTCTTT. Its protein is CAISDGAGQGRSTEAFF.

The genes are TRBV7-8 and TRBJ2-1; 11 bases line up with TRBD2. Germline V gives CDR1 SGHVS, CDR2 FQNEAQ. After removal of 1 base from V and 15 bases from J, the junction contained 11 bases not matched to a gene. The CDR3 sequence is 15 residues long. This CDR3 reads CASSLGLFSGRGLFF. The CDR3 region has the DNA TGTGCCAGCAGCTTAGGACTCTTTAGCGGGAGGGGGCTGTTCTTC.

This clone showed up just once. This chain connects TRBV9 to TRBJ2-2, with D uncertain. CDR1 SGDLS and CDR2 YYNGEE come from the germline V gene. The ends were cut back, 0 bases at V and 5 bases at J, with 8 bases in the middle. This CDR3 has 14 residues. As DNA, the CDR3 is TGTGCCAGCAGCGTAGCTACCCTTACCGGGGAGCTGTTTTTT. This gives the protein CASSVATLTGELFF.

The chain carries TRBV29-1 and TRBJ2-3; possible D gene TRBD2, 6 bases. The CDR3 runs 14 residues. Trimming removed 6 bases at V and 2 bases at J, with 15 bases between. Germline V gives CDR1 SQVTM, CDR2 ANQGSEA. In DNA, the CDR3 is TGCAGCGTCCTTGTAGGAGGGCCCACAGATACGCAGTATTTT. Translating gives CSVLVGGPTDTQYF.

The J gene is TRBJ2-2, the V gene TRBV12-5; 16 nucleotides agree with TRBD2. The CDR3 spans 20 residues. After removal of 0 bases from V and 1 base from J, the junction contained 5 bases not matched to a gene. The germline gives CDR1 LGHNT, CDR2 FRNRAP. The CDR3 DNA is TGTGCTAGTGGTTTGGTATTGGGACTAGCGGGGGGGCAGAACACCGGGGAGCTGTTTTTT. Its translation is CASGLVLGLAGGQNTGELFF.

The V and J genes are TRBV11-2 and TRBJ2-1; tentatively, D is TRBD2 (5 bases). With 6 bases removed from V and 10 bases from J, the gap between germline ends came to 13 bases. The CDR3 is 12 amino acids. Germline CDR1 is SGHAT and CDR2 is FQNNGV. Written as DNA, the CDR3 is TGTGCCAGCAGTTTTACTTCGGGGGAGCAGTTCTTC. Translating gives CASSFTSGEQFF.

The rearrangement uses TRBV18 and TRBJ2-1, with 9 bases identical to TRBD2. The germline V gene has CDR1 KGHSH and CDR2 LQKENI. The CDR3 extends over 16 amino acids. Unmatched junction bases numbered 14, after V lost 6 bases and J lost 8 bases. The CDR3 here is CASSLEVAGGPDEQFF. DNA of the CDR3: TGTGCCAGCTCCCTCGAAGTGGCGGGAGGGCCGGATGAGCAGTTCTTC.

The sample holds one count of this clone. This chain joins TRBV11-1 and TRBJ2-7; TRBD2 matches 8 bases. Germline V gives CDR1 SGHAT, CDR2 FQDESV (reference sequence). Trimming took 8 bases from V and 0 from J; bases not matched to a gene: 0. CDR3 size: 12 residues. CDR3 sequence: CASGTSSYEQYF. DNA of the CDR3: TGTGCCAGCGGGACTAGCTCCTACGAGCAGTACTTC.

The V call is TRBV10-3, the J call TRBJ2-1; 7 bases are shared with TRBD2. Per the germline V gene, CDR1 is ENHRY and CDR2 is SYGVKD. The CDR3 consists of 13 residues. Trimming removed 6 bases from V and 8 bases from J; junction bases left unmatched: 7. CDR3 coding DNA: TGTGCCATCAGCTTCACTAGCGAGGATGAGCAGTTCTTC. Translation: CAISFTSEDEQFF.

V gene TRBV11-2 combines with J gene TRBJ2-5, with TRBD2 identical over 8 bases. CDR1 is SGHAT, CDR2 FQNNGV, per germline. There are 15 residues in the CDR3. V shed 4 bases, J shed 4 bases, and the junction held 8 bases outside the gene matches. In DNA, the CDR3 is TGTGCCAGCAGCTCAATCGGGGGGGCCCGAGAGACCCAGTACTTC. This translates into CASSSIGGARETQYF.

V gene TRBV2 combines with J gene TRBJ1-1; D possibly corresponds to TRBD1 (5 bases). This CDR3 contains 15 residues. With 0 bases removed from V and 4 bases from J, the gap between germline ends came to 12 bases. Germline V CDR1 and CDR2: SNHLY, FYNNEI. The CDR3 region is CASSEAPPGVTEAFF. CDR3 sequence (DNA): TGTGCCAGCAGTGAAGCGCCGCCGGGGGTCACTGAAGCTTTCTTT.

This sequence joins TRBV2 and TRBJ1-1; weak D call: TRBD1 (6 bases). CDR1 SNHLY and CDR2 FYNNEI come from the germline V gene. The length of the CDR3 is 13 residues. V was pared by 5 bases and J by 4 bases, with 11 bases between. The CDR3 loop reads CASSSGVGTEAFF. In nucleotides, the CDR3 is TGTGCCAGCAGTTCAGGGGTAGGCACTGAAGCTTTCTTT.